The present TCR beta chain was sequenced within a study of CD8 T cells in ankylosing spondylitis. This clonotype has just a few counts. The antigen is unknown. Regarding the study as a whole: Disease-associated clones were reportedly significantly overrepresented in matched ankylosing spondylitis synovial fluid. Blood of patients with ankylosing spondylitis appeared to be characterized by a TCR beta motif of several highly homologous variants.

CDR1 and CDR2 (germline): SGHTA, FQGNSA. Between the trimmed V and J ends, which lost 5 bases and 0 bases, there was a span of 13 bases. The CDR3 runs to 15 residues. TCRdb analysed the 5' RACE reads with MiXCR anew, one entry per CDR3 protein. The table lists some 840,000 distinct CDR3 sequences, about 10% of them singletons. The chain links TRBV7-2 to TRBJ1-2, with D possibly being TRBD1 (6 bases). The clonotype originates from a male donor with ankylosing spondylitis. Sequencing was carried out using blood, either unsorted or a sorted T cell fraction (not recorded which). The CDR3 DNA reads TGTGCCAGCAGCCTGCGACAGGCAACTAACTATGGCTACACCTTC. Protein product: CASSLRQATNYGYTF.